This T cell receptor beta chain was identified during a study of blood T cell repertoires in COVID-19. Participants came from roughly 23 US areas, aged about 18 to 89 years. The authors' processing: Amplification of reference gene primers was used by the study to estimate nucleated cell counts. Only in-frame clones appear in the TCRdb table, and some are missing; sequencing was by immunoSEQ multiplex PCR. D and trimming come from the DNA, and the V and J calls and clone size come from that table. The table lists 250,000 or so clones, 88% of them singletons, with 2.5% in the top ten. This CDR3 comprises 17 residues. Germline-derived CDR1 and CDR2 are SGHAT and FQNNGV. Trimming cost V 1 base and J 4 bases; bases outside gene matches: 5.

The sample was PBMCs or T cells enriched from blood (not recorded which). This clonotype was obtained from a woman in her thirties or forties with acute COVID-19. The V gene is TRBV11-2, the J gene TRBJ2-1; 12 nucleotides agree with TRBD2. CDR3 in DNA: TGTGCCAGCAGCTTAGCGGGACTAGCGGGCGGATACAATGAGCAGTTCTTC. As protein: CASSLAGLAGGYNEQFF.